The next 28 T cell receptor beta chains were all read from a single sample in a study of T cell changes during pregnancy in multiple sclerosis. Profiling relied on immunoSEQ multiplex PCR, and the TCRdb table lists in-frame clones only, not all of them. The data contain around 33,000 clones, about 92% of them singletons. The sample in question was CD4+ T cells from peripheral blood mononuclear cells, obtained after pregnancy. Every receptor here comes from a female donor with multiple sclerosis, enrolled in a pregnancy study.

The CDR3 coding sequence is TGTGCCAGCAGTTATACCCTAGGGGGAAACAATGAGCAGTTCTTC. It encodes CASSYTLGGNNEQFF. The V and J genes are TRBV6-5 and TRBJ2-1; weak D call: TRBD1 (6 bases). Germline V gives CDR1 MNHEY, CDR2 SVGAGI. The CDR3 consists of 15 residues. Trimming took 3 bases from V and 5 from J, leaving 14 bases between them.

The chain has TRBV28 and TRBJ1-5; 8 bases line up with TRBD1. Trimming took 3 bases from V and 2 from J; bases not matched to a gene: 9. The length of the CDR3 is 17 residues. CDR1 is MDHEN, CDR2 SYDVKM, per germline. This chain's CDR3 is CASSFATGVMGNQPQHF. In DNA, the CDR3 is TGTGCCAGCAGTTTCGCGACAGGGGTGATGGGCAATCAGCCCCAGCATTTT.

V and J are TRBV7-2 and TRBJ2-1; 8 nucleotides align to TRBD2. Trimming took 2 bases from V and 6 from J; bases not matched to a gene: 6. The germline V gene encodes CDR1 SGHTA and CDR2 FQGNSA. This CDR3 region has 15 residues. CDR3 nucleotides: TGTGCCAGCAGCTTACCCCGACTAGCGATCAATGAGCAGTTCTTC. Translating it yields CASSLPRLAINEQFF.

This rearrangement joins TRBV2 to TRBJ2-2; 8 positions agree with TRBD1. The CDR3 is 16 residues long. Germline loops: CDR1 SNHLY, CDR2 FYNNEI. With V trimmed by 5 bases and J by 2 bases, 7 bases remained unmatched. CDR3 protein: CASSFRTGLNTGELFF. For the CDR3, the DNA is TGTGCCAGCAGTTTCCGGACAGGGCTAAACACCGGGGAGCTGTTTTTT. Full variable domain (rest looked up from reference TRBV2 and TRBJ2-2): EPEVTQTPSHQVTQMGQEVILRCVPISNHLYFYWYRQILGQKVEFLVSFYNNEISEKSEIFDDQFSVERPDGSNFTLKIRSTKLEDSAMYFCASSFRTGLNTGELFFGEGSRLTVL.

CDR3 amino acids: CASAVSREGQETQYF. DNA for the CDR3: TGTGCCAGCGCGGTCTCGCGGGAGGGCCAAGAGACCCAGTACTTC. The chain has TRBV6-1 and TRBJ2-5, with 9 bases aligning to TRBD2. The J segment lost 1 base and the V segment lost 8 bases, leaving 8 bases of the junction unmatched. The CDR3 has 15 amino acids. Germline values: CDR1 MNHNS, CDR2 SASEGT.

The rearrangement uses TRBV10-3 and TRBJ2-7, with 15 bases fitting TRBD2. Trimming took 4 bases from V and 0 from J; bases not matched to a gene: 10. Germline V gene lookup returns CDR1 ENHRY and CDR2 SYGVKD. This CDR3 comprises 19 residues. This chain's CDR3 is CAISGGGTSGGTSSYEQYF. The DNA of the CDR3 is TGTGCCATCAGTGGGGGAGGGACTAGCGGGGGGACAAGCTCCTACGAGCAGTACTTC.

The chain employs TRBV21-1 and TRBJ2-1; TRBD2, as called in the table, went unchecked against the DNA. TRBV21-1 is listed as a pseudogene. The CDR3 loop spans 16 amino acids. CDR3 sequence: CASSKRLAGEGWEQFF. CDR3 DNA sequence: TGTGCCAGCAGCAAAAGGCTAGCGGGAGAAGGTTGGGAGCAGTTCTTC.

The chain joins TRBV29-1 to TRBJ1-2; D is unclear. This CDR3 contains 13 residues. Germline loops: CDR1 SQVTM, CDR2 ANQGSEA. Trimming took off 7 bases at V and 4 bases at J, with 16 bases between the two ends. CDR3 in amino acids: CSAAPLRSYGYTF. In DNA form, the CDR3 reads TGCAGCGCAGCCCCGCTAAGGAGCTATGGCTACACCTTC.

V and J are TRBV4-1 and TRBJ2-1; 13 nucleotides align to TRBD2. CDR3 length: 15 residues. Per the germline V gene, CDR1 is MGHRA and CDR2 is YSYEKL. With 6 bases clipped from V and 10 bases from J, the junction kept 9 bases outside the gene matches. The CDR3 is CASRLILAGGQEQFF. For the CDR3, the DNA is TGCGCCAGCAGACTGATACTAGCGGGGGGGCAGGAGCAGTTCTTC.

This clone was seen only once. The rearrangement joins TRBV2 to TRBJ1-5, with 7 bases aligning to TRBD1. V shed 6 bases and J 7 bases; nucleotides not matched to a gene: 6. The V gene's germline CDR1 is SNHLY and CDR2 FYNNEI. This CDR3 comprises 13 residues. The CDR3 sequence is CASRGQFMQPQHF. In nucleotides, the CDR3 is TGTGCCAGCAGGGGACAGTTCATGCAGCCCCAGCATTTT.

The chain combines TRBV15 with TRBJ1-1; the D gene is possibly TRBD1 (6 bases). The V end was cut by 0 bases, the J end by 11 bases, with 19 bases between. The germline V gene has CDR1 LNHNV and CDR2 YYDKDF (reference sequence). This CDR3 spans 15 amino acids. The CDR3 DNA is TGTGCCACCAGCAGAGATGTGCTGGGGGGGCCAGGGGCTTTCTTT. Its translation: CATSRDVLGGPGAFF.

The chain uses TRBV18 and TRBJ1-5; TRBD1 aligns across 7 bases. The V segment lost 4 bases and the J segment 6 bases; nucleotides outside the gene matches: 9. This CDR3 contains 15 residues. Germline assignment: CDR1 KGHSH and CDR2 LQKENI. CDR3 sequence: CASSLLTGKGQPQHF. As DNA, the CDR3 is TGTGCCAGCTCACTCCTGACAGGGAAGGGTCAGCCCCAGCATTTT.

The rearrangement links TRBV6-6 to TRBJ2-7, with a possible D match to TRBD2 (6 bases). There are 13 residues in the CDR3. Deletions cut 8 bases from V and 2 bases from J, with 13 bases between. Germline V gene sequence: CDR1 MNHNY, CDR2 SVGAGI (reference sequence). The CDR3 DNA follows: TGTGCCAGCGGAGGGGAAAACACCTACGAGCAGTACTTC. Translation gives CASGGENTYEQYF.

This clone was counted once. This chain connects TRBV19 to TRBJ2-3, with D tentatively TRBD1 (5 bases). CDR3 length: 15 amino acids. CDR1 LNHDA and CDR2 SQIVND come from the germline V gene (reference sequence). V lost 6 bases to trimming and J lost 0 bases, with 13 bases between them. The CDR3 here is CASRPLTASTDTQYF. The DNA of the CDR3 is TGTGCCAGTAGGCCCTTGACAGCAAGCACAGATACGCAGTATTTT.

The chain recombines TRBV7-3 with TRBJ2-5, with D possibly matching TRBD2 (5 bases). The CDR3 consists of 14 residues. CDR1 SGHTA and CDR2 FQGTGA come from the germline V gene. Trimming took off 1 base at V and 5 bases at J, with 11 bases between the two ends. The chain's CDR3 is CASSLNPGGETQYF. The CDR3 DNA sequence: TGTGCCAGCAGCTTAAATCCGGGCGGGGAGACCCAGTACTTC.

This chain links TRBV18 with TRBJ1-5; TRBD1 matches 9 bases. Trimming cost V 4 bases and J 6 bases; bases outside gene matches: 7. The CDR3 is made up of 15 amino acids. CDR1 is KGHSH and CDR2 is LQKENI in the germline V gene. The chain's CDR3 is CASSHTDRGGQPQHF. CDR3 DNA: TGTGCCAGCTCACACACGGACAGGGGAGGTCAGCCCCAGCATTTT.

The chain combines TRBV2 with TRBJ1-1; the match to TRBD1 covers 9 bases. The length of the CDR3 is 13 residues. The ends lost 5 bases at V and 4 bases at J; junction bases unmatched: 2. Germline V lookup: CDR1 SNHLY, CDR2 FYNNEI. The chain's CDR3 is CASSKDRGTEAFF. For the CDR3, the DNA is TGTGCCAGCAGTAAGGACAGGGGCACTGAAGCTTTCTTT.

Comment on this clone: A read error may produce the germline difference seen at one junction end. The V gene is TRBV2, the J gene TRBJ1-2; D might be TRBD1 (5 bases). The CDR3 length is 11 residues. Germline CDR1 is SNHLY and CDR2 is FYNNEI. CDR3 protein: CASSSRVGLAF. CDR3 sequence (DNA): TGTGCCAGCTCCTCCAGGGTTGGTTTGGCCTTC.

The gene calls are TRBV15 and TRBJ2-7; 13 positions agree with TRBD2. The germline CDR1 and CDR2 sequences are LNHNV and YYDKDF (reference sequence). The J segment lost 7 bases and the V segment lost 3 bases, leaving 9 bases of the junction unmatched. The CDR3 runs 16 residues. CDR3 nucleotide sequence: TGTGCCACCAGCAGCGGGGCACTAGCGGGAGGGGGGGAGCAGTACTTC. The encoded protein is CATSSGALAGGGEQYF.

The chain employs TRBV18 and TRBJ1-5; possible D gene TRBD1, 6 bases. Trimming pared 0 bases from V and 6 bases from J, leaving 15 bases between. Germline-derived CDR1 and CDR2 are KGHSH and LQKENI. The CDR3 contains 16 residues. CDR3 bases: TGTGCCAGCTCACCACCGGGGGCAGGCTGGGGTCAGCCCCAGCATTTT. Its translation is CASSPPGAGWGQPQHF.

This clone has just one count. The V call is TRBV2, the J call TRBJ1-6, with a tentative D call TRBD1 (5 bases). V dropped 5 bases and J dropped 5 bases, with 13 bases sitting between them. The CDR3 is made up of 15 amino acids. Germline V lookup: CDR1 SNHLY, CDR2 FYNNEI. The CDR3 protein is CASSRRGYDNSPLHF. Written as DNA, the CDR3 is TGTGCCAGCAGTCGGCGGGGCTACGATAATTCACCCCTCCACTTT.

V usage is TRBV13 and J usage is TRBJ1-1; D ambiguous. The CDR3 runs to 12 residues. The germline V gene encodes CDR1 PRHDT and CDR2 FYEKMQ (reference sequence). The V and J ends lost 0 bases and 8 bases respectively, with 7 bases between them. The CDR3 DNA is TGTGCCAGCAGCTTAGGTCCGGGGGAAGCTTTCTTT. It codes for CASSLGPGEAFF.

V gene TRBV9 combines with J gene TRBJ2-5, with TRBD2 matching over 9 bases. Germline trimming cut 2 bases from V and 5 bases from J; bases unmatched to any gene: 7. The CDR3 loop spans 15 amino acids. CDR1 and CDR2 from the germline V gene are SGDLS and YYNGEE. DNA for the CDR3: TGTGCCAGCAGCGTGACTAGCGGTGTAAGGGAGACCCAGTACTTC. Its translation is CASSVTSGVRETQYF.

The chain is built from TRBV28 and TRBJ2-7; 8 bases match TRBD2. V lost 7 bases and J lost 8; bases outside the gene matches: 7. Germline loops: CDR1 MDHEN, CDR2 SYDVKM. The length of the CDR3 is 12 residues. CDR3 sequence reads: CASMIIAGQQYF. The CDR3 DNA is TGTGCCAGCATGATTATAGCGGGACAGCAGTACTTC.

The rearrangement uses TRBV5-5 and TRBJ2-7; tentative D call: TRBD1 (6 bases). The CDR3 covers 14 residues. The V gene lost 9 bases and the J gene lost 7 bases, with 23 bases spanning the gap. CDR1 is SGHKS and CDR2 is YYEKEE in the germline V gene (reference sequence). This chain's CDR3 is CATHPGTPMREQYF. The CDR3 bases are TGTGCCACCCATCCGGGGACACCCATGAGGGAGCAGTACTTC.

The rearrangement uses TRBV7-2 and TRBJ1-2, with D unresolved. The CDR3 has 13 residues. V was clipped by 6 bases and J by 4 bases, with 12 bases between them. CDR1 and CDR2 (germline): SGHTA, FQGNSA. The CDR3 nucleotides are TGTGCCAGCAGTACCCAGGTGGGCTATGGCTACACCTTC. This sequence encodes CASSTQVGYGYTF. Based on the CDR3 plus reference TRBV7-2 and TRBJ1-2, the full variable domain is GAGVSQSPSNKVTEKGKDVELRCDPISGHTALYWYRQSLGQGLEFLIYFQGNSAPDKSGLPSDRFSAERTGGSVSTLTIQRTQQEDSAVYLCASSTQVGYGYTFGSGTRLTVV.

The J gene is TRBJ2-3, the V gene TRBV29-1; TRBD1 matches at 7 bases. CDR3 length equals 13 residues. V trimming: 8 bases; J trimming: 6 bases; junction bases outside the gene matches: 11. Looked up from germline, CDR1 is SQVTM and CDR2 is ANQGSEA. CDR3: CSLSRGTWDTQYF. DNA of the CDR3: TGCAGCCTTTCCAGGGGGACCTGGGATACGCAGTATTTT.

The chain is built from TRBV5-1 and TRBJ2-1, with 12 bases lining up with TRBD2. V lost 4 bases to trimming and J lost 5 bases; unmatched junction nucleotides: 4. Germline lookup yields CDR1 SGHRS and CDR2 YFSETQ. The CDR3 is 15 amino acids. The CDR3 nucleotides are TGCGCCAGCAGCCCACTAGCGGGAGGTCACAATGAGCAGTTCTTC. Its protein is CASSPLAGGHNEQFF. Full variable domain (outside the CDR3, taken from reference TRBV5-1 and TRBJ2-1): KAGVTQTPRYLIKTRGQQVTLSCSPISGHRSVSWYQQTPGQGLQFLFEYFSETQRNKGNFPGRFSGRQFSNSRSEMNVSTLELGDSALYLCASSPLAGGHNEQFFGPGTRLTVL.